The 17 T cell receptor beta chains below come from one sample, sequenced in a study of blood T cell repertoires in COVID-19. Libraries were prepared by immunoSEQ multiplex PCR; TCRdb keeps only in-frame clonotypes and omits some of them. The data hold about 180,000 clones, with about 85% observed a single time. What was sequenced was PBMCs or T cells enriched from blood (not recorded which). The receptors were sampled from a woman aged 40 to 55 with acute COVID-19.

The chain uses TRBV19 and TRBJ1-2, with 8 bases that match TRBD1. Germline-derived CDR1 and CDR2 are LNHDA and SQIVND (reference sequence). With 4 bases clipped from V and 8 bases from J, the junction kept 9 bases outside the gene matches. The CDR3 loop spans 14 amino acids. CDR3: CASSSRGRTDGYTF. CDR3 nucleotides: TGTGCCAGTAGTAGCAGGGGGCGAACGGACGGCTACACCTTC. Based on the CDR3 plus reference TRBV19 and TRBJ1-2, the full variable domain is DGGITQSPKYLFRKEGQNVTLSCEQNLNHDAMYWYRQDPGQGLRLIYYSQIVNDFQKGDIAEGYSVSREKKESFPLTVTSAQKNPTAFYLCASSSRGRTDGYTFGSGTRLTVV.

As concerns this clone: The junction differs from germline at one of its ends, possibly a read error. This chain connects TRBV12-3 or TRBV12-4 to TRBJ1-2, with 8 bases matching TRBD1. The CDR3 sequence is 11 residues long. In DNA, the CDR3 is TGTGCCAGCAGTAGACAGGGGCCTCCGACTTTC. Its translation is CASSRQGPPTF.

CDR3 in DNA: TGTGCCAGCAGCCCTCAAGCGGGAGGGCCTTACGAGCAGTACTTC. Its translation: CASSPQAGGPYEQYF. V usage is TRBV7-2 and J usage is TRBJ2-7; 10 positions match TRBD2. The CDR3 spans 15 residues. CDR1 and CDR2 (germline): SGHTA, FQGNSA. Unmatched junction bases numbered 8, after V lost 5 bases and J lost 4 bases.

The gene calls are TRBV7-2 and TRBJ1-3; D ambiguous. The CDR3 is made up of 15 amino acids. Trimming stripped 5 bases from V and 0 bases from J, with 11 bases between. The germline CDR1 and CDR2 sequences are SGHTA and FQGNSA. CDR3 coding DNA: TGTGCCAGCAGCCTTCCCACAGTCTCTGGAAACACCATATATTTT. Its translation is CASSLPTVSGNTIYF.

This clone turned up a few times. The V call is TRBV14, the J call TRBJ1-2, with D perhaps TRBD1 (5 bases). Germline V gives CDR1 SGHDN, CDR2 FVKESK. The CDR3 runs to 14 residues. V was clipped by 4 bases and J by 6 bases, with 15 bases between them. The CDR3 spells CASSPQGRTDGYTF. For the CDR3, the DNA is TGTGCCAGCAGCCCCCAGGGTAGAACAGATGGCTACACCTTC.

V gene TRBV2 combines with J gene TRBJ2-5; 7 positions agree with TRBD1. V lost 6 bases and J lost 2; bases outside the gene matches: 9. Germline assignment: CDR1 SNHLY and CDR2 FYNNEI. CDR3 length equals 15 residues. DNA for the CDR3: TGTGCCAGCAGAAACCGGGACAGAGCACAAGAGACCCAGTACTTC. It encodes CASRNRDRAQETQYF.

The chain carries TRBV7-9 and TRBJ2-1; 8 nucleotides agree with TRBD1. V was clipped by 1 base and J by 1 base; unmatched bases: 3. The CDR3 is 16 residues long. Germline V gene lookup returns CDR1 SEHNR and CDR2 FQNEAQ (reference sequence). The DNA for the CDR3 is TGTGCCAGCAGCTTAGGACAGGGGTTATCCTACAATGAGCAGTTCTTC. It encodes CASSLGQGLSYNEQFF. Drawing the rest from reference TRBV7-9 and TRBJ2-1, the complete variable domain is DTGVSQNPRHKITKRGQNVTFRCDPISEHNRLYWYRQTLGQGPEFLTYFQNEAQLEKSRLLSDRFSAERPKGSFSTLEIQRTEQGDSAMYLCASSLGQGLSYNEQFFGPGTRLTVL.

V gene TRBV29-1 combines with J gene TRBJ2-3; 7 nucleotides agree with TRBD2. Germline trimming cut 6 bases from V and 2 bases from J; bases unmatched to any gene: 5. There are 13 residues in the CDR3. The germline gives CDR1 SQVTM, CDR2 ANQGSEA. CDR3 protein: CSVGGSFTDTQYF. In nucleotides, the CDR3 is TGCAGCGTCGGGGGGAGCTTCACAGATACGCAGTATTTT.

This clone came up a few times. The chain carries TRBV6-5 and TRBJ1-2; possibly TRBD1 for D (6 bases). Germline CDR1 reads MNHEY; CDR2 reads SVGAGI. V dropped 7 bases and J dropped 1 base, with 7 bases sitting between them. CDR3 length: 12 residues. In DNA, the CDR3 is TGTGCCAGCAAGGGACATAACTATGGCTACACCTTC. Residues: CASKGHNYGYTF.

The chain couples TRBV5-8 to TRBJ2-2; D may be TRBD1 (5 bases). CDR1 and CDR2 (germline): SGHTS, YDEGEE. Trimming stripped 0 bases from V and 4 bases from J, with 19 bases between. This CDR3 contains 18 residues. The DNA of the CDR3 is TGTGCCAGCAGCTTGGGGATGGGGCGGTCTTTAAGCACCGGGGAGCTGTTTTTT. It is translated as CASSLGMGRSLSTGELFF.

The chain uses TRBV3-1 (or the pseudogene TRBV3-2) and TRBJ2-1; 11 nucleotides line up with TRBD2. The germline CDR1 and CDR2 sequences are LGHDT and YNNKEL (reference sequence). Trimming removed 0 bases from V and 6 bases from J; junction bases left unmatched: 13. The CDR3 has 19 residues. CDR3 in amino acids: CASSQDPDGLAGGPNEQFF. DNA for the CDR3: TGTGCCAGCAGCCAAGACCCTGACGGCCTAGCGGGAGGCCCCAATGAGCAGTTCTTC.

V is TRBV5-1 and J is TRBJ2-1, with 9 bases aligning to TRBD2. Per the germline V gene, CDR1 is SGHRS and CDR2 is YFSETQ. CDR3 length equals 15 residues. The V and J ends lost 4 bases and 5 bases, in that order; junction bases with no gene match: 7. Written as DNA, the CDR3 is TGCGCCAGCAGCCATATAGCGGGAGCGAACAATGAGCAGTTCTTC. Translating gives CASSHIAGANNEQFF.

This chain uses TRBV21-1 with TRBJ2-7; TRBD2 is taken as the D call from the table, unchecked against the DNA. TRBV21-1 is termed a pseudogene. This CDR3 spans 18 amino acids. The DNA of the CDR3 is TGTGCCAGCAGCAAAGATTTCACGGGTGAAGCGGGAGCCTACGAGCAGTACTTC. It specifies CASSKDFTGEAGAYEQYF.

The chain is built from TRBV7-2 and TRBJ1-2; D may be TRBD1 (5 bases). V was shortened by 3 bases and J by 2 bases, with 10 bases between the two germline ends. The CDR3 loop spans 14 amino acids. The germline CDR1 and CDR2 sequences are SGHTA and FQGNSA. DNA of the CDR3: TGTGCCAGCAGCTTGGCCCCAGGGAACTATGGCTACACCTTC. It translates to CASSLAPGNYGYTF.

The chain is built from TRBV19 and TRBJ2-1, with 12 bases matching TRBD2. V was pared by 6 bases and J by 10 bases, with 10 bases of the junction left unmatched. The CDR3 covers 15 residues. Germline loops: CDR1 LNHDA, CDR2 SQIVND (reference sequence). CDR3 in amino acids: CASSSELAGGMEQFF. The CDR3 coding sequence is TGTGCCAGTAGCAGCGAACTAGCGGGGGGTATGGAGCAGTTCTTC.

V usage is TRBV5-6 and J usage is TRBJ1-1; 7 bases map to TRBD1. The CDR3 consists of 14 residues. V lost 0 bases, J lost 4 bases, and 3 bases stayed unmatched. CDR1 SGHDT and CDR2 YYEEEE come from the germline V gene. Here the CDR3 reads CASSLDRGATEAFF. The CDR3 bases are TGTGCCAGCAGCTTGGACAGGGGTGCCACTGAAGCTTTCTTT. Filled out from reference TRBV5-6 and TRBJ1-1, the complete variable domain reads DAGVTQSPTHLIKTRGQQVTLRCSPKSGHDTVSWYQQALGQGPQFIFQYYEEEERQRGNFPDRFSGHQFPNYSSELNVNALLLGDSALYLCASSLDRGATEAFFGQGTRLTVV.

In its sample, this clone was seen a few times. The CDR3 is CATSRGRTTNEKLFF. CDR3 coding DNA: TGTGCCACCAGCAGAGGGAGGACAACTAATGAAAAACTGTTTTTT. The V call is TRBV15, the J call TRBJ1-4; D ambiguous. CDR1 is LNHNV, CDR2 YYDKDF, per germline (reference sequence). V was clipped by 1 base and J by 0 bases, with 6 bases between them. This CDR3 is built from 15 residues.